One and the same sample provided the 17 T cell receptor beta chains below, sequenced in a study of cytomegalovirus exposure and HLA in healthy donors. A multiplex PCR was run with 60 Vbeta primers and 13 Jbeta primers. Libraries were prepared by immunoSEQ multiplex PCR; TCRdb keeps only in-frame clonotypes and omits some of them. This sample has around 120,000 clones; roughly 80% occur once, and the top ten carry around 3.7%. The specimen sequenced was PBMCs. The source of these receptors is a woman between 35 and 50 years old in good health and CMV-seronegative.

The chain uses TRBV6-1 and TRBJ2-6; TRBD1 aligns across 9 bases. The CDR3 sequence is 15 residues long. J lost 4 bases, V lost 6 bases, and 4 bases had no gene match. The germline gives CDR1 MNHNS, CDR2 SASEGT. In nucleotides, the CDR3 is TGTGCCAGCAGGTACAGGGGGCGAGGGGCCAACGTCCTGACTTTC. Amino acid sequence: CASRYRGRGANVLTF.

The chain combines TRBV6-6 with TRBJ2-3; 10 bases fit TRBD1. The CDR3 is 15 amino acids. CDR1 is MNHNY, CDR2 SVGAGI, per germline (reference sequence). V shed 2 bases, J shed 7 bases, and the junction held 6 bases outside the gene matches. The CDR3 loop reads CASSYGTGVIYTQYF. CDR3 bases: TGTGCCAGCAGTTACGGGACAGGGGTTATCTATACGCAGTATTTT.

The J gene is TRBJ2-5, the V gene TRBV18; D unresolved. Trimming cost V 1 base and J 0 bases, with 3 bases left between them. The CDR3 contains 13 residues. Germline V gene lookup returns CDR1 KGHSH and CDR2 LQKENI. CDR3 protein: CASSPRDQETQYF. CDR3 coding DNA: TGTGCCAGCTCACCACGAGACCAAGAGACCCAGTACTTC. Based on the CDR3 plus reference TRBV18 and TRBJ2-5, the full variable domain is NAGVMQNPRHLVRRRGQEARLRCSPMKGHSHVYWYRQLPEEGLKFMVYLQKENIIDESGMPKERFSAEFPKEGPSILRIQQVVRGDSAAYFCASSPRDQETQYFGPGTRLLVL.

This clone was picked up one time. The rearrangement joins TRBV7-2 to TRBJ2-3; D remains unclear. Trimming shortened V by 4 bases and J by 0 bases, and 11 bases separated the two germline ends. CDR1 SGHTA and CDR2 FQGNSA come from the germline V gene. The CDR3 is made up of 15 amino acids. The CDR3, as DNA: TGTGCCAGCAGCTCAGTGGGCAGGAGCACAGATACGCAGTATTTT. Amino acid sequence: CASSSVGRSTDTQYF.

V is TRBV19 and J is TRBJ2-1, with D perhaps TRBD1 (6 bases). There are 15 residues in the CDR3. V lost 1 base and J lost 3, with 10 bases in between. Germline CDR1 reads LNHDA; CDR2 reads SQIVND (reference sequence). The CDR3 DNA follows: TGTGCCAGTAGTATAGCGGTAGGGGGCTACAATGAGCAGTTCTTC. Translated, it gives CASSIAVGGYNEQFF.

The rearrangement joins TRBV5-4 to TRBJ1-6; TRBD1 agrees at 9 bases. The CDR3 sequence is 14 residues long. Germline V CDR1 and CDR2: SGHNT, YYREEE (reference sequence). V was pared by 2 bases and J by 7 bases, with 1 base of the junction left unmatched. Here the CDR3 DNA reads TGTGCCAGCAGCTTACAGGGGGCAAATTCACCCCTCCACTTT. Its translation: CASSLQGANSPLHF. The full variable domain, completed using reference TRBV5-4 and TRBJ1-6, is ETGVTQSPTHLIKTRGQQVTLRCSSQSGHNTVSWYQQALGQGPQFIFQYYREEENGRGNFPPRFSGLQFPNYSSELNVNALELDDSALYLCASSLQGANSPLHFGNGTRLTVT.

The rearrangement links TRBV6-5 to TRBJ1-2; perhaps TRBD1 as D (5 bases). The V end lost 6 bases, the J end lost 2 bases, and 13 bases lay between the germline ends. CDR3 length: 14 residues. Per the germline V gene, CDR1 is MNHEY and CDR2 is SVGAGI. This CDR3 reads CASRGPAGNYGYTF. CDR3 sequence (DNA): TGTGCCAGCAGGGGGCCCGCGGGGAACTATGGCTACACCTTC.

This clone was counted only a few times. In nucleotides, the CDR3 is TGTGCCAGCAGTTACTCCAGCAGGGGTGGCCAGCCCCAGCATTTT. Translation: CASSYSSRGGQPQHF. The V gene is TRBV6-5, the J gene TRBJ1-5; D is perhaps TRBD1 (6 bases). Trimming took 0 bases from V and 7 from J, leaving 13 bases between them. The CDR3 totals 15 residues. The germline V gene has CDR1 MNHEY and CDR2 SVGAGI.

This clone was detected a few times. The chain carries TRBV11-2 and TRBJ2-6; tentatively, D is TRBD1 (5 bases). The V end was cut by 8 bases, the J end by 4 bases, with 9 bases between. Germline V gene sequence: CDR1 SGHAT, CDR2 FQNNGV. The CDR3 runs 13 residues. The CDR3 DNA reads TGTGCCAGCGGGCCAGGGGGGGCCAACGTCCTGACTTTC. Its translation: CASGPGGANVLTF.

The V gene is TRBV29-1, the J gene TRBJ2-1, with 10 bases matching TRBD1. The CDR3 runs to 14 residues. Looked up from germline, CDR1 is SQVTM and CDR2 is ANQGSEA. With 6 bases clipped from V and 7 bases from J, the junction kept 9 bases outside the gene matches. Written as DNA, the CDR3 is TGCAGCGTGGAGGGGGGACAGGGGAGGAATGAGCAGTTCTTC. Its translation: CSVEGGQGRNEQFF.

The chain carries TRBV28 and TRBJ2-5; D may be TRBD2 (5 bases). V was clipped by 1 base and J by 1 base, with 19 bases between them. CDR1 and CDR2 (germline): MDHEN, SYDVKM. This CDR3 is 18 amino acids long. DNA of the CDR3: TGTGCCAGCAGTTTATCCAAAGCGGCCATGTTAACCCAAGAGACCCAGTACTTC. This gives the protein CASSLSKAAMLTQETQYF.

The chain is built from TRBV6-4 and TRBJ2-1; 7 nucleotides agree with TRBD1. CDR3 size: 16 residues. Germline CDR1 and CDR2: MRHNA and SNTAGT. V lost 0 bases to trimming and J lost 4 bases; unmatched junction nucleotides: 6. For the CDR3, the DNA is TGTGCCAGCAGTGACTCCGGGACAGCAAAATACAATGAGCAGTTCTTC. Translated, it gives CASSDSGTAKYNEQFF.

The chain joins TRBV6-5 to TRBJ1-1; unclear D gene. The CDR3 is made up of 13 amino acids. Germline V gives CDR1 MNHEY, CDR2 SVGAGI. V was cut by 7 bases and J by 1 base, with 10 bases left in between. DNA for the CDR3: TGTGCCAGCAACCTAGTCTCGAACACTGAAGCTTTCTTT. It yields the protein CASNLVSNTEAFF.

The chain combines TRBV10-3 with TRBJ2-2, with a possible D match to TRBD2 (6 bases). This CDR3 spans 13 amino acids. Germline CDR1 and CDR2: ENHRY and SYGVKD. The V end lost 6 bases, the J end lost 5 bases, and 10 bases lay between the germline ends. The CDR3 here is CAIRGGATGELFF. The CDR3 DNA reads as TGTGCCATCAGGGGGGGAGCGACCGGGGAGCTGTTTTTT.

Only one count was recorded for this clone. This chain uses TRBV4-2 with TRBJ2-3, with TRBD2 matching 7 bases. The germline gives CDR1 LGHNA, CDR2 YNFKEQ. With V trimmed by 1 base and J by 0 bases, 7 bases remained unmatched. The CDR3 has 17 residues. CDR3 coding DNA: TGTGCCAGCAGCCAAGGGGGGGGACTCACTAGCACAGATACGCAGTATTTT. This codes for CASSQGGGLTSTDTQYF.

J is TRBJ1-1 and V is TRBV19, with D tentatively TRBD1 (6 bases). Germline CDR1 reads LNHDA; CDR2 reads SQIVND (reference sequence). V gave up 5 bases and J gave up 1 base, with 11 bases separating them. CDR3 length: 14 amino acids. CDR3 residues: CASSPRTANTEAFF. The CDR3 nucleotides are TGTGCCAGTAGTCCCCGGACAGCGAACACTGAAGCTTTCTTT.

The chain is built from TRBV7-2 and TRBJ2-1, with TRBD2 matching over 10 bases. Germline V gene sequence: CDR1 SGHTA, CDR2 FQGNSA. This CDR3 has 15 residues. V dropped 2 bases and J dropped 5; count of bases not matched to a gene: 3. For the CDR3, the DNA is TGTGCCAGCAGCTTAAAACTAGCGGGGAACAATGAGCAGTTCTTC. This encodes CASSLKLAGNNEQFF.